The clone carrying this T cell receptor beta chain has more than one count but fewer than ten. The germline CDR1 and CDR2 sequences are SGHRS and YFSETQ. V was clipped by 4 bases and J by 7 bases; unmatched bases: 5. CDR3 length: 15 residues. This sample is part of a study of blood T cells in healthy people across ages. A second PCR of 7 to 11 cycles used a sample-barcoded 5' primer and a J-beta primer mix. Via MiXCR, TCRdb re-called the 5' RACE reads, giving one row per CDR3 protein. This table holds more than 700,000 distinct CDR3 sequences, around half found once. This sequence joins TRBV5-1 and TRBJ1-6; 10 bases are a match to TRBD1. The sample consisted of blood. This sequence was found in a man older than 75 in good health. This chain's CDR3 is CASSEPGQGNSPLHF. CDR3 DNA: TGCGCCAGCAGCGAACCGGGACAGGGGAATTCACCCCTCCACTTT.